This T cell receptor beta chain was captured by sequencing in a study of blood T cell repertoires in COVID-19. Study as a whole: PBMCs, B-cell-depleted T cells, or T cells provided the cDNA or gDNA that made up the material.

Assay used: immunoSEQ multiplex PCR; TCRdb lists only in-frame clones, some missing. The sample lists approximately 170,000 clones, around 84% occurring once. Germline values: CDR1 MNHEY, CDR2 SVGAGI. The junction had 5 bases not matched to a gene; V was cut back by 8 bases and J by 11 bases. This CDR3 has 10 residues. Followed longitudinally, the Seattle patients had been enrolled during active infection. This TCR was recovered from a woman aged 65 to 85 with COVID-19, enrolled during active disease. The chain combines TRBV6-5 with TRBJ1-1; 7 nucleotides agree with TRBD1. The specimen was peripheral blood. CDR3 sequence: CASHRGSAFF. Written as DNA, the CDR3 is TGTGCCAGCCACAGGGGAAGCGCTTTCTTT.